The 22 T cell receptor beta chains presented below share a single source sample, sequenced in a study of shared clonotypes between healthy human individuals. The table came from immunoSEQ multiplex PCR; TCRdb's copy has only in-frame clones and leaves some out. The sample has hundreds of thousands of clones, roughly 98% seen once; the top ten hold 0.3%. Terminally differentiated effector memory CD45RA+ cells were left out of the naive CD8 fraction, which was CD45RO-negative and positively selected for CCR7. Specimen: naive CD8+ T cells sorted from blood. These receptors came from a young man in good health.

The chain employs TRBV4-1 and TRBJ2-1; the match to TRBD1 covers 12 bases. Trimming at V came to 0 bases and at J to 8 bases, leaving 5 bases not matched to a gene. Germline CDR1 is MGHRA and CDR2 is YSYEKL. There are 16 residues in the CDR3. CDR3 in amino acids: CASSQDRGQGAYEQFF. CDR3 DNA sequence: TGCGCCAGCAGCCAAGACAGGGGACAGGGGGCCTATGAGCAGTTCTTC.

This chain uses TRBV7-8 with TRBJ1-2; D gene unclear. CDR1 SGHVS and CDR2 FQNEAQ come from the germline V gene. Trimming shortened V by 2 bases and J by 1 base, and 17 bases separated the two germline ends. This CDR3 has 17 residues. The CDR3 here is CASSLKWSGDHNYGYTF. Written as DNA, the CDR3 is TGTGCCAGCAGCTTAAAGTGGTCGGGAGATCATAACTATGGCTACACCTTC.

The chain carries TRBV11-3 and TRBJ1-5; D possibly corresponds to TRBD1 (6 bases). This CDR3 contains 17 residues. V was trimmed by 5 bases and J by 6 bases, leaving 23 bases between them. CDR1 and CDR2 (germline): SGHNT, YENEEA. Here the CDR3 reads CASSLTDSPSRGQPQHF. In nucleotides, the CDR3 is TGTGCCAGCAGCCTCACGGACAGCCCCTCACGGGGTCAGCCCCAGCATTTT.

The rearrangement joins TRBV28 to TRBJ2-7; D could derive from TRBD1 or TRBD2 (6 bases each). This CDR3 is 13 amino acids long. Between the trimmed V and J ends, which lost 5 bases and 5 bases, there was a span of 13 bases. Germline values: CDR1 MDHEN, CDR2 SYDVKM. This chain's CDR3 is CASSQGRSNEQYF. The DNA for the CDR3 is TGTGCCAGCAGTCAGGGGAGGAGCAACGAGCAGTACTTC.

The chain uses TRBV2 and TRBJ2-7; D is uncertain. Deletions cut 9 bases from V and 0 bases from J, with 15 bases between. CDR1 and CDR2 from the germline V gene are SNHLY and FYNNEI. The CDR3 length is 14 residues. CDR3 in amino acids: CASSPGSSSYEQYF. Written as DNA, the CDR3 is TGTGCCAGTTCTCCGGGCAGCTCCTCCTACGAGCAGTACTTC.

The CDR3 DNA follows: TGCAGCGTTGACTGGGAGGCGGGAGGGGACAATGAGCAGTTCTTC. Amino acids: CSVDWEAGGDNEQFF. The chain joins TRBV29-1 to TRBJ2-1; 9 bases are a match to TRBD2. V lost 3 bases to trimming and J lost 5 bases; unmatched junction nucleotides: 8. The CDR3 loop spans 15 amino acids. Per germline, CDR1 SQVTM and CDR2 ANQGSEA.

CDR3 region: CASSPDRGDYEQYF. The CDR3 coding sequence is TGTGCCAGCAGCCCGGACAGGGGAGACTACGAGCAGTACTTC. The chain recombines TRBV13 with TRBJ2-7, with 9 bases aligning to TRBD1. J gave up 3 bases and V 5 bases, and 5 bases lay outside the gene matches. The CDR3 extends over 14 amino acids. Germline assignment: CDR1 PRHDT and CDR2 FYEKMQ (reference sequence). The full variable domain, rest sourced from reference TRBV13 and TRBJ2-7, is AAGVIQSPRHLIKEKRETATLKCYPIPRHDTVYWYQQGPGQDPQFLISFYEKMQSDKGSIPDRFSAQQFSDYHSELNMSSLELGDSALYFCASSPDRGDYEQYFGPGTRLTVT.

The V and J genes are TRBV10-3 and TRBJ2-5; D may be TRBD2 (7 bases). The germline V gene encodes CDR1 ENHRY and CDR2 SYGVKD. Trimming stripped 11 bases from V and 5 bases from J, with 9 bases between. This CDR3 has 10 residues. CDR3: CAAGAETQYF. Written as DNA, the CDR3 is TGTGCCGCGGGGGCTGAGACCCAGTACTTC.

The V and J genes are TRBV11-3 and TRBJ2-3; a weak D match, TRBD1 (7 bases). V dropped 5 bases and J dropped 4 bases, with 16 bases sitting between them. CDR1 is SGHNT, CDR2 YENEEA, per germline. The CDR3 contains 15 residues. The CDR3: CASSRRGLGSDTQYF. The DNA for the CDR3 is TGTGCCAGCAGCCGGAGGGGGCTCGGGTCAGATACGCAGTATTTT.

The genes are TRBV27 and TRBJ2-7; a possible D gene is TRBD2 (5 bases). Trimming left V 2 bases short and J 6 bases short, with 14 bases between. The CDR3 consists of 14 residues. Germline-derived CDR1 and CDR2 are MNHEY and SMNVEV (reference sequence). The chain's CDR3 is CASSLKLGVAEQYF. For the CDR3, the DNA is TGTGCCAGCAGTTTAAAACTAGGCGTGGCCGAGCAGTACTTC.

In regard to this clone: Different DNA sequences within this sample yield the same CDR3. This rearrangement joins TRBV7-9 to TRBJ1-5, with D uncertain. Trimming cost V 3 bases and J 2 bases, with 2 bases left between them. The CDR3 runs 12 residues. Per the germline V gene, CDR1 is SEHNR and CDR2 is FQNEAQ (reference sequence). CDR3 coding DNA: TGTGCCAGCAGCTTGGGCAATCAGCCCCAGCATTTT. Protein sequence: CASSLGNQPQHF.

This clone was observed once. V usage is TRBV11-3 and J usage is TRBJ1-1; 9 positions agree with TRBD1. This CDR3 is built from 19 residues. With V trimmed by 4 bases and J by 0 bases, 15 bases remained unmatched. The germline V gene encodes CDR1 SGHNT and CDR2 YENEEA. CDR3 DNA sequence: TGTGCCAGCAGCTCCGTCCCACTGGGACAGGGCTTCGTGAACACTGAAGCTTTCTTT. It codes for CASSSVPLGQGFVNTEAFF.

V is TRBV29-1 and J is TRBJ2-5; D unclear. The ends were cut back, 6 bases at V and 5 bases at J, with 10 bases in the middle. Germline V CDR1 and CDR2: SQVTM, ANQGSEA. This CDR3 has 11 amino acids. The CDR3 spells CSVASGETQYF. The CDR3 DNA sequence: TGCAGCGTGGCCTCTGGGGAGACCCAGTACTTC.

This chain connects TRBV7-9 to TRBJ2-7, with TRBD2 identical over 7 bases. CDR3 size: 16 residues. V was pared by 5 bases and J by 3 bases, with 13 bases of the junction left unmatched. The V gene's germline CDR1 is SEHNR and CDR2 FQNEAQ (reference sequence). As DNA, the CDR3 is TGTGCCAGCAGCCCTCCCTCGGCGGGGGACTTCTACGAGCAGTACTTC. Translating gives CASSPPSAGDFYEQYF.

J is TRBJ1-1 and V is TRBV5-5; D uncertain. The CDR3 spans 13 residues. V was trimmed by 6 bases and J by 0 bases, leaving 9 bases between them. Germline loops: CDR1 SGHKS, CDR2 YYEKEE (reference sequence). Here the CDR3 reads CASKEAVNTEAFF. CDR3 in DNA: TGTGCCAGCAAAGAGGCAGTGAACACTGAAGCTTTCTTT.

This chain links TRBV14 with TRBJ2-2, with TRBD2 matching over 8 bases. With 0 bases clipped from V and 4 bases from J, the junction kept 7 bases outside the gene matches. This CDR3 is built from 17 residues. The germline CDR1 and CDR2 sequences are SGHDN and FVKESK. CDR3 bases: TGTGCCAGCAGCCAAGAAGTTGGGCTAGCGGGCACCGGGGAGCTGTTTTTT. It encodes CASSQEVGLAGTGELFF.

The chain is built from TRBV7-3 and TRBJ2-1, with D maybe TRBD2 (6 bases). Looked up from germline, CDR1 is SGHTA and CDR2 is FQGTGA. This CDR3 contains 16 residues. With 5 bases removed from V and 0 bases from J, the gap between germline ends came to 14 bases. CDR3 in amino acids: CASSSLAESSYNEQFF. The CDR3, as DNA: TGTGCCAGCAGCAGCTTAGCGGAGAGCTCCTACAATGAGCAGTTCTTC. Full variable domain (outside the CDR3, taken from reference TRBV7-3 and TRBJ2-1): GAGVSQTPSNKVTEKGKYVELRCDPISGHTALYWYRQSLGQGPEFLIYFQGTGAADDSGLPNDRFFAVRPEGSVSTLKIQRTERGDSAVYLCASSSLAESSYNEQFFGPGTRLTVL.

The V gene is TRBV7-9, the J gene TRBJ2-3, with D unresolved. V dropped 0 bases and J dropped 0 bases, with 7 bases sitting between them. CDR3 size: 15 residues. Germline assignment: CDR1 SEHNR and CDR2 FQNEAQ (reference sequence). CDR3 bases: TGTGCCAGCAGCTTAGCGTCCTCTAGCACAGATACGCAGTATTTT. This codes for CASSLASSSTDTQYF.

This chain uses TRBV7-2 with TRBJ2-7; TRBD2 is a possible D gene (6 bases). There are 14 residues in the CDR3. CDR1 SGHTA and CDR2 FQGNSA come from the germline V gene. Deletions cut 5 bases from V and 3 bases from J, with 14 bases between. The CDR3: CASSAVTRLYEQYF. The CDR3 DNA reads TGTGCCAGCAGCGCCGTGACTAGACTCTACGAGCAGTACTTC.

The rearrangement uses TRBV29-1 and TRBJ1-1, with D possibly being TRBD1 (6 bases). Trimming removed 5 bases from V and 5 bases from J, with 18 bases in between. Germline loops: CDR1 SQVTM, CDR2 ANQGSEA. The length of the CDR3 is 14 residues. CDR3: CSVWTEQGGTEAFF. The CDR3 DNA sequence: TGCAGCGTTTGGACCGAACAGGGAGGGACTGAAGCTTTCTTT.

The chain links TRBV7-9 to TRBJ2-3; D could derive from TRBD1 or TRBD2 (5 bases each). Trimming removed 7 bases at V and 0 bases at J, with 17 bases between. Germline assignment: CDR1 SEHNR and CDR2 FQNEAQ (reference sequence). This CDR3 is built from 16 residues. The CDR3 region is CASTSGTEQSTDTQYF. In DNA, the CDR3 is TGTGCCAGCACCTCGGGGACGGAACAAAGCACAGATACGCAGTATTTT.

The CDR3 nucleotides read TGTGCCAGCAGTTTATCCCCCGTTGCGGGCTACACCTTC. Its translation: CASSLSPVAGYTF. V usage is TRBV28 and J usage is TRBJ1-2, with no clear D. The CDR3 is 13 amino acids. Trimming stripped 1 base from V and 8 bases from J, with 11 bases between. Germline CDR1 MDHEN, CDR2 SYDVKM.